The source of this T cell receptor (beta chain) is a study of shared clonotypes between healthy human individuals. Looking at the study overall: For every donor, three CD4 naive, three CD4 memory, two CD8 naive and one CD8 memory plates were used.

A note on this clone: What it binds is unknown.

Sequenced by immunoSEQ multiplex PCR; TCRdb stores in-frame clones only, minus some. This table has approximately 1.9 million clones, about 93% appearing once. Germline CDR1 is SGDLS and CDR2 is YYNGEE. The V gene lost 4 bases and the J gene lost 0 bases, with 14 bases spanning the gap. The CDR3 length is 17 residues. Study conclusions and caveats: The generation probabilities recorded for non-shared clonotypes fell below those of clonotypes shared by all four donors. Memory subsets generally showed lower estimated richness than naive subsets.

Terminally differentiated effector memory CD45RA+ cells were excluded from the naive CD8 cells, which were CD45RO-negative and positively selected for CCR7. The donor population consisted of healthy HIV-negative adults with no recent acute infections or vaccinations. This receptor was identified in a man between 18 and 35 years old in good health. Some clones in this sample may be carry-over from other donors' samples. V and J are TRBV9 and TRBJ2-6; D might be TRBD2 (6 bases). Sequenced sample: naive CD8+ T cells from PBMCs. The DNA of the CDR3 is TGTGCCAGCAGCATCGGACGGGGGAGCTCTGGGGCCAACGTCCTGACTTTC. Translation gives CASSIGRGSSGANVLTF.